This T cell receptor (beta chain) was observed in a study of CD8 T cells in Susac syndrome. Study at large: Blood was drawn from Susac syndrome patients while they were therapy-naive, on corticosteroids, or on intravenous immunoglobulin alone.

Per germline, CDR1 SQVTM and CDR2 ANQGSEA. The CDR3 covers 12 residues. V lost 7 bases, J lost 4 bases, and 11 bases lay in between. Details on this clonotype: What it recognizes is unknown.

Whole-study results and caveats: A relatively small number of individuals underwent TCR sequencing and HLA analysis.

RNA in amounts of about 0.5 to 1 ug was reverse transcribed with random hexamers. TCRdb independently ran MiXCR on the immunoSEQ multiplex PCR reads; one entry per CDR3 protein. The sample includes some 180,000 distinct CDR3 sequences, about 91% of them seen just once. The T cells that were sequenced for TCR beta were CD8+ and CD4+ cells from blood. TEMRA cells were FACS-enriched, and CD8+ and CD4+ T cells were isolated negatively. The chain couples TRBV29-1 to TRBJ1-3; D is perhaps TRBD1 (6 bases). The source material was CD4+ T cells from PBMCs. This sequence originates from a human donor with Susac syndrome. CDR3 loop: CSAGQQGNTIYF. The DNA for the CDR3 is TGCAGCGCCGGACAGCAAGGAAACACCATATATTTT.